This T cell receptor beta chain derives from a study of T cell responses to AZD1222 COVID-19 vaccine. Overall study results and limits: Targets within unmutated variant regions were reportedly found for nearly half of spike-specific TCRs.

A word on this clone: The antigen remains unidentified.

TCRdb's copy holds only in-frame clones and misses some; the assay was immunoSEQ multiplex PCR. The sample consists of 90,000 to 100,000 clones, roughly 90% of them appearing once. The CDR3 covers 17 residues. Per the germline V gene, CDR1 is LGHDT and CDR2 is YNNKEL (reference sequence). With 4 bases clipped from V and 3 bases from J, the junction kept 12 bases outside the gene matches. The V gene is TRBV3-1 (or the pseudogene TRBV3-2), the J gene TRBJ2-3; 8 bases agree with TRBD1. This specimen was peripheral blood, taken 28 days after the second AZD1222 dose. This receptor was taken from an adult who received the AZD1222 COVID-19 vaccine. The DNA for the CDR3 is TGTGCCAGCAGCCCCAAGACAGGGGAGTTTGGTACAGATACGCAGTATTTT. Translated: CASSPKTGEFGTDTQYF.